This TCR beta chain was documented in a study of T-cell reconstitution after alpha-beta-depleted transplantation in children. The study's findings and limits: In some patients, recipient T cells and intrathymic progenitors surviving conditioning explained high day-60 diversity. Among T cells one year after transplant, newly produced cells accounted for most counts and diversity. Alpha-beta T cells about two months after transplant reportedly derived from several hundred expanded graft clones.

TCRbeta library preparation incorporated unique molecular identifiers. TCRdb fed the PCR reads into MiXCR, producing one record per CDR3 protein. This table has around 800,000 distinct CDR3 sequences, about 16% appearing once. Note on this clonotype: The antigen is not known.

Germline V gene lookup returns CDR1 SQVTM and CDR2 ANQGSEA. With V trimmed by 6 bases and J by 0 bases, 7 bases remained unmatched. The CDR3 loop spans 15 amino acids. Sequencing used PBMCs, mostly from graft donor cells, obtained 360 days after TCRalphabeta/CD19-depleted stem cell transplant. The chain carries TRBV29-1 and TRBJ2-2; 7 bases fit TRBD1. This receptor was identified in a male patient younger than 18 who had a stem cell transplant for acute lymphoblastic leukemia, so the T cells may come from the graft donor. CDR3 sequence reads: CSVPGQVANTGELFF. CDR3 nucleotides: TGCAGCGTCCCCGGACAGGTGGCGAACACCGGGGAGCTGTTTTTT.